Listed here are 28 T cell receptor beta chains from one sample, sequenced in a study of T cells expressing NK-cell markers. TCRdb re-analyzed the 5' RACE reads; it lists each CDR3 protein once, without DNA. The sample table includes roughly 430,000 distinct CDR3 sequences. Material for sequencing was blood T cells: a sorted CD56 or NKG2C T cell subset, CD4+ or CD8+ T cells, or bulk PBMC T cells (not recorded which). These receptors originate from a woman between 18 and 75 years old in good health.

The V gene is TRBV15, the J gene TRBJ2-5; with no DNA, the TCRdb D assignment of TRBD1 cannot be verified. The germline gives CDR1 LNHNV, CDR2 YYDKDF (reference sequence). The CDR3 extends over 14 amino acids. The CDR3 loop reads CATSRDEWGQTQYF.

The V gene is TRBV27, the J gene TRBJ1-2. CDR1 MNHEY and CDR2 SMNVEV come from the germline V gene (reference sequence). This CDR3 is 13 amino acids long. This CDR3 is CASSRGTNYGYTF.

V and J are TRBV4-3 and TRBJ1-3; TCRdb proposes TRBD1, but this gene call is untestable without DNA. The germline CDR1 and CDR2 sequences are LGHNA and YSLEER. The CDR3 runs to 16 residues. CDR3 amino acids: CASSQAEPRSGNTIYF.

The V call is TRBV7-3, the J call TRBJ1-1. Germline V gene lookup returns CDR1 SGHTA and CDR2 FQGTGA. The CDR3 contains 13 residues. CDR3 in amino acids: CASSFSAGTEAFF.

This chain links TRBV4-3 with TRBJ2-1; TCRdb reports TRBD1, a call that lacks DNA to check it against. The germline CDR1 and CDR2 sequences are LGHNA and YSLEER. The CDR3 covers 15 residues. The CDR3 sequence: CASSQGGGQGNEQFF.

This chain links TRBV6-2 or TRBV6-3 with TRBJ2-3; with no DNA, the TCRdb D assignment of TRBD2 cannot be verified. The germline gives CDR1 MNHEY, CDR2 SVGEGT. This CDR3 spans 21 amino acids. The CDR3 is CASSYSIPGTSGGVSTDTQYF.

The chain couples TRBV12-3 or TRBV12-4 to TRBJ1-1; TCRdb's D call, TRBD1, is unchecked because there is no DNA. The length of the CDR3 is 13 residues. CDR3 sequence: CASSTRGQGEAFF.

The chain combines TRBV25-1 with TRBJ1-2; the TCRdb call, TRBD1, lacks DNA for checking. CDR1 is MGHDK, CDR2 SYGVNS, per germline. There are 16 residues in the CDR3. The CDR3 reads CASSEYSRTGNYGYTF.

The chain uses TRBV7-9 and TRBJ1-6. Per germline, CDR1 SEHNR and CDR2 FQNEAQ (reference sequence). This CDR3 is built from 14 residues. CDR3: CASSLDGYNSPLHF.

The chain carries TRBV9 and TRBJ2-5; without DNA, the TCRdb call of TRBD2 cannot be checked. CDR1 and CDR2 from the germline V gene are SGDLS and YYNGEE. The CDR3 contains 20 residues. The CDR3 loop reads CASSVEGTPGTSGGLGTQYF.

This chain joins TRBV5-6 and TRBJ1-5; TCRdb reports TRBD1, a call that lacks DNA to check it against. The CDR3 extends over 16 amino acids. CDR1 SGHDT and CDR2 YYEEEE come from the germline V gene. CDR3 amino acids: CASSPWGAWSNQPQHF. Full variable domain (remainder filled in from reference TRBV5-6 and TRBJ1-5): DAGVTQSPTHLIKTRGQQVTLRCSPKSGHDTVSWYQQALGQGPQFIFQYYEEEERQRGNFPDRFSGHQFPNYSSELNVNALLLGDSALYLCASSPWGAWSNQPQHFGDGTRLSIL.

The chain is built from TRBV5-6 and TRBJ2-5. The CDR3 extends over 13 amino acids. Germline V gives CDR1 SGHDT, CDR2 YYEEEE. The CDR3 here is CASSLASRETQYF.

The rearrangement uses TRBV6-2 or TRBV6-3 and TRBJ2-3; TCRdb's D call, TRBD2, is unchecked because there is no DNA. Germline V gives CDR1 MNHEY, CDR2 SVGEGT. There are 15 residues in the CDR3. CDR3: CASNTLAGVPDTQYF.

The gene calls are TRBV5-1 and TRBJ2-1; the TRBD1 assignment by TCRdb is unverifiable without DNA. CDR1 SGHRS and CDR2 YFSETQ come from the germline V gene. The CDR3 spans 13 residues. CDR3 loop: CASSKTGVDEQFF.

The chain combines TRBV7-8 with TRBJ2-3; TCRdb indicates TRBD1, and absent DNA this call remains unverified. The CDR3 totals 19 residues. The germline gives CDR1 SGHVS, CDR2 FQNEAQ. CDR3 amino acids: CASSPTYHTGGMRLDTQYF.

This chain joins TRBV5-1 and TRBJ2-2; the D call of TRBD1 rests on TCRdb alone, since no DNA is present to check it. Germline CDR1 is SGHRS and CDR2 is YFSETQ. CDR3 length: 16 amino acids. CDR3 sequence: CASSLFRTGGTGELFF.

The gene calls are TRBV11-2 and TRBJ2-3; TCRdb outputs TRBD1, but without DNA this stays unchecked. CDR3 length: 17 amino acids. Germline CDR1 and CDR2: SGHAT and FQNNGV. This chain's CDR3 is CASSLERGGKGTDTQYF.

The chain is built from TRBV9 and TRBJ2-5. The CDR3 is 14 residues long. Germline CDR1 is SGDLS and CDR2 is YYNGEE. The CDR3 spells CASSVDGWRETQYF.

The rearrangement uses TRBV29-1 and TRBJ2-3; TCRdb's assignment of TRBD1 cannot be checked, as there is no DNA. This CDR3 is built from 14 residues. CDR1 is SQVTM and CDR2 is ANQGSEA in the germline V gene. CDR3 region: CSVSGRPYTDTQYF.

The V call is TRBV11-3, the J call TRBJ2-1; TCRdb names TRBD1, which stays unverified in the absence of DNA. This CDR3 contains 12 residues. The germline CDR1 and CDR2 sequences are SGHNT and YENEEA. The CDR3 region is CASSRPGREQFF.

The rearrangement joins TRBV4-3 to TRBJ2-1; TCRdb outputs TRBD2, but without DNA this stays unchecked. The CDR3 consists of 16 residues. Per the germline V gene, CDR1 is LGHNA and CDR2 is YSLEER. CDR3 loop: CASSQGLAGAANEQFF.

The V and J genes are TRBV28 and TRBJ2-5; TCRdb's D call, TRBD2, is unchecked because there is no DNA. CDR1 and CDR2 from the germline V gene are MDHEN and SYDVKM. The CDR3 spans 13 residues. CDR3 amino acids: CASSSLALETQYF.

The chain has TRBV12-3 or TRBV12-4 and TRBJ1-2. The CDR3 contains 16 residues. CDR3 in amino acids: CASSFLQISANYGYTF.

The chain is built from TRBV2 and TRBJ1-1. Germline CDR1 and CDR2: SNHLY and FYNNEI. The CDR3 is 13 residues long. The CDR3 here is CASSVGQASEAFF.

The chain links TRBV6-2 or TRBV6-3 to TRBJ2-5; TCRdb's D call, TRBD2, is unchecked because there is no DNA. The CDR3 length is 16 residues. Germline V lookup: CDR1 MNHEY, CDR2 SVGEGT. CDR3 sequence: CASSNPSGSTQETQYF.

This chain connects TRBV13 to TRBJ1-1; checking the TCRdb D call of TRBD1 is not possible without DNA. The CDR3 runs 16 residues. CDR1 and CDR2 (germline): PRHDT, FYEKMQ (reference sequence). CDR3 in amino acids: CASSSLPVRFITEAFF. The full variable domain, with the rest looked up from reference TRBV13 and TRBJ1-1, is AAGVIQSPRHLIKEKRETATLKCYPIPRHDTVYWYQQGPGQDPQFLISFYEKMQSDKGSIPDRFSAQQFSDYHSELNMSSLELGDSALYFCASSSLPVRFITEAFFGQGTRLTVV.

The rearrangement uses TRBV20-1 and TRBJ2-1; TCRdb selects TRBD2, and the lack of DNA leaves this call unchecked. Germline-derived CDR1 and CDR2 are DFQATT and SNEGSKA (reference sequence). The CDR3 has 11 residues. The CDR3 is CSAPGGREQFF.

V usage is TRBV18 and J usage is TRBJ2-3; TCRdb selects TRBD1, and the lack of DNA leaves this call unchecked. The CDR3 loop spans 15 amino acids. In germline, CDR1 is KGHSH, CDR2 LQKENI. The CDR3 reads CASSPRTGRTDTQYF.